This T cell receptor beta chain was captured in a study of blood T cell repertoires in COVID-19. The method was immunoSEQ multiplex PCR; TCRdb's version includes in-frame clones alone and lacks a portion of them. The data hold approximately 260,000 clones, with around 90% observed a single time. The V and J ends lost 0 bases and 2 bases respectively, with 12 bases between them. Germline V gives CDR1 SEHNR, CDR2 FQNEAQ (reference sequence). The CDR3 consists of 16 residues. This chain links TRBV7-9 with TRBJ2-3; a possible D gene is TRBD1 (6 bases). This clonotype originated in a woman aged 55-69 years with COVID-19, enrolled during active disease. The sample taken for sequencing was peripheral blood. In DNA, the CDR3 is TGTGCCAGCAGCTTAGCCCTCGTGGGGGCCACAGATACGCAGTATTTT. Protein sequence: CASSLALVGATDTQYF.